This TCR beta chain was retrieved from a study of tumor-infiltrating lymphocytes in primary liver carcinoma. Making TCR beta cDNA involved around 520 ng total RNA and a constant-region primer. What produced the TCR beta libraries was three nested multiplex PCR rounds using slightly modified ARM-PCR. Rounds one and two of PCR, each of roughly 10 cycles, were primed with TRBV1-TRBV30 forward primers and a C-beta reverse primer. TCRdb analysed the multiplex PCR reads with MiXCR anew, one entry per CDR3 protein. Here the sample spans some 64,000 distinct CDR3 sequences, roughly two thirds being singletons. Points on this clonotype: The junction shows a germline mismatch at one end, possibly a read error.

CDR3 length equals 13 residues. Germline loops: CDR1 SGHAT, CDR2 FQNNGV. Without any cell sorting, roughly 20-32 mg of bulk tissue yielded co-extracted RNA and DNA. The chain is built from TRBV11-2 and TRBJ2-2; D not resolved. The sample comprised liver tumor tissue from sampling region 4. This sample's subset: tumor region T4, right-lateral pole. The source is a man between 40 and 49 years old with primary liver carcinoma and hepatitis B virus infection. The CDR3 region is CASSLHYTWELFF. The CDR3 coding sequence is TGTGCCAGTAGCTTACATTACACCTGGGAGCTGTTTTTT.